This T cell receptor (beta chain) was observed in a study of T cell responses to AZD1222 COVID-19 vaccine. Broader study findings: Following two doses of AZD1222, Spike-specific TCR breadth and depth rose. Vaccine-associated CD4 TCRs spanned spike, dominant at 160-218 and 743-854. Variant regions that are unmutated are reportedly the target of nearly half of spike-specific TCRs. White British donors predominated, females outnumbered males, and clonal diversity was possibly underestimated.

As concerns this clone: The target antigen is unknown.

V trimming: 3 bases; J trimming: 9 bases; junction bases outside the gene matches: 6. CDR3 length: 14 residues. Germline-derived CDR1 and CDR2 are KGHSH and LQKENI. Measured with immunoSEQ multiplex PCR; TCRdb has only the in-frame clones, and not every one. The sample has under 150,000 clones, roughly 88% seen once. The origin of this receptor is an adult in good health. Sequencing was performed on peripheral blood, taken on day 0 of MenACWY control vaccination. The chain recombines TRBV18 with TRBJ2-2; 8 nucleotides align to TRBD1. This CDR3 is CASSPGTGSRELFF. The CDR3 DNA follows: TGTGCCAGCTCACCTGGGACAGGATCCCGGGAGCTGTTTTTT.